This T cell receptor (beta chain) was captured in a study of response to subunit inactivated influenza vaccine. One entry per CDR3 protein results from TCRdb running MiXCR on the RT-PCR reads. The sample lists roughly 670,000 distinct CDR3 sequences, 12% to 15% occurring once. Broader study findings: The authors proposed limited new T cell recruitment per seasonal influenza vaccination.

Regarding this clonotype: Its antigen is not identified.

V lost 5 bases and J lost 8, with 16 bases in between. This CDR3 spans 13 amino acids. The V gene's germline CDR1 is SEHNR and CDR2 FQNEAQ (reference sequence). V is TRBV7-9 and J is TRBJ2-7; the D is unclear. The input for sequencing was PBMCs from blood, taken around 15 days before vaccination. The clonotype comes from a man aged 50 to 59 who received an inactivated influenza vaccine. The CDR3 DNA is TGTGCCAGCAGCCCTGTTATCGAGTCGAAGCAGTACTTC. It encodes CASSPVIESKQYF.